This paragraph covers one T cell receptor beta chain sequence. The target antigen is unknown. After isolation, RNA underwent reverse transcription to generate cDNA as the sequencing template. Sequenced by immunoSEQ multiplex PCR; TCRdb stores in-frame clones only, minus some. This sample has about 190,000 clones, with 60% found just once. The data were obtained in a study of CD8+ T cells in alopecia areata. Study-level results: TCR sharing was clearer in mice than between patients, perhaps partly owing to patient HLA diversity.

Treatment described: oral pan-JAK inhibitor, 5-10 mg twice daily. From alopecia areata patients, lesional scalp punch biopsies and peripheral blood were collected. CDR3 length: 14 residues. V trimming: 7 bases; J trimming: 4 bases; junction bases outside the gene matches: 8. Germline lookup yields CDR1 SQVTM and CDR2 ANQGSEA. V is TRBV29-1 and J is TRBJ2-1; TRBD2 matches 9 bases. The source is a human donor with alopecia areata. The specimen was CD4+ T cells sorted from blood, collected at week 24, from a patient treated with tofacitinib. The chain's CDR3 is CSAGLAGSYNEQFF. The CDR3 DNA follows: TGCAGCGCCGGGCTAGCGGGGAGTTACAATGAGCAGTTCTTC.